Included here is one TCR beta chain sequence, with context. V was pared by 4 bases and J by 2 bases, with 10 bases between. The CDR3 has 14 amino acids. Germline V gives CDR1 SGDLS, CDR2 YYNGEE. The sample belongs to a study of blood T cell repertoires in COVID-19. Overall study: Samples of COVID-19 (acute and convalescent) were obtained from the United States, Italy and Spain. T cells, B-cell-depleted T cells, or PBMCs provided the cDNA or gDNA that served as material.

Some clones are missing from TCRdb's copy, which holds only in-frame ones; the method was immunoSEQ multiplex PCR. The sample has about 25,000 clones; about four fifths are singletons. Sequencing was carried out using peripheral blood. V is TRBV9 and J is TRBJ1-3; unclear D gene. This sequence was found in a man in his 70s with acute or convalescent COVID-19. In DNA, the CDR3 is TGTGCCAGCAGCACCGGGTGGACTGGAAACACCATATATTTT. Protein: CASSTGWTGNTIYF.